This is a list of T cell receptor beta chains from one sample in a study of response to subunit inactivated influenza vaccine. Via MiXCR, TCRdb re-called the RT-PCR reads, giving one row per CDR3 protein. The sample includes hundreds of thousands of distinct CDR3 sequences, approximately 15% of them seen just once. The input for sequencing was PBMCs from blood, taken approximately 12 days after vaccination. These receptors were obtained from a man aged 50-60 years who received an inactivated influenza vaccine. CDR3s include the opening cysteine and the closing phenylalanine or tryptophan. The order of the fields is D gene, V gene, J gene, CDR3 protein. A D gene is named only where the DNA matches it firmly.

d_gene: NA; v_gene: TRBV10-3; j_gene: TRBJ1-5; CDR3aa: CAISDAYQPQHF
d_gene: NA; v_gene: TRBV28; j_gene: TRBJ1-2; CDR3aa: CASTQPPSNYGYTF
d_gene: NA; v_gene: TRBV4-1; j_gene: TRBJ2-5; CDR3aa: CASSHSREETQYF
d_gene: TRBD2; v_gene: TRBV12-3/TRBV12-4; j_gene: TRBJ2-2; CDR3aa: CASSQLRDYSGELFF
d_gene: NA; v_gene: TRBV20-1; j_gene: TRBJ2-7; CDR3aa: CSARERGEGYEQYF
d_gene: TRBD1; v_gene: TRBV7-9; j_gene: TRBJ2-3; CDR3aa: CASSAGTGGWDTQYF
d_gene: TRBD1; v_gene: TRBV7-9; j_gene: TRBJ2-3; CDR3aa: CASSLKDRGPPTDTQYF
d_gene: NA; v_gene: TRBV20-1; j_gene: TRBJ2-4; CDR3aa: CSADRVGIQYF
d_gene: TRBD1; v_gene: TRBV6-1; j_gene: TRBJ1-5; CDR3aa: CASRADRAVNQPQHF
d_gene: NA; v_gene: TRBV5-4; j_gene: TRBJ2-3; CDR3aa: CASSSGRNPDTQYF
d_gene: TRBD1; v_gene: TRBV7-3; j_gene: TRBJ2-2; CDR3aa: CASSLGRGYTGELFF
d_gene: NA; v_gene: TRBV12-3/TRBV12-4; j_gene: TRBJ1-1; CDR3aa: CASSLAGTSIEAFF
d_gene: TRBD2; v_gene: TRBV18; j_gene: TRBJ2-1; CDR3aa: CASSPGTRLDEQFF
d_gene: NA; v_gene: TRBV11-2; j_gene: TRBJ1-1; CDR3aa: CASSLSGGARGTEAFF
d_gene: NA; v_gene: TRBV6-2/TRBV6-3; j_gene: TRBJ1-1; CDR3aa: CASSQMGGMNTEAFF
d_gene: TRBD2; v_gene: TRBV20-1; j_gene: TRBJ2-5; CDR3aa: CSGSPTSGSQETQYF
d_gene: NA; v_gene: TRBV7-9; j_gene: TRBJ2-5; CDR3aa: CASSSGRLNSQETQYF
d_gene: TRBD2; v_gene: TRBV27; j_gene: TRBJ2-7; CDR3aa: CASSLYAGGYEQYF
d_gene: NA; v_gene: TRBV6-2/TRBV6-3; j_gene: TRBJ2-2; CDR3aa: CASSTGFHGELFF
d_gene: NA; v_gene: TRBV7-2; j_gene: TRBJ2-1; CDR3aa: CASSFMDREQFF